The TCR beta chain under discussion was sequenced for a study of beta chain features in type 1 diabetes. Study-wide findings and caveats: Junctions at VDJ sites from type 1 diabetes patients had fewer insertions and more deletions.

V lost 5 bases and J lost 12; bases outside the gene matches: 15. This CDR3 contains 15 residues. CDR1 and CDR2 from the germline V gene are SGHAT and FQNNGV. A remark on this clone: What it binds is not known.

Every bit of the isolated RNA underwent reverse transcription, so sequencing read expressed TCRB transcripts. The assay was immunoSEQ multiplex PCR, and TCRdb's table has in-frame clones only and misses some. The sample carries about 230,000 clones, around 10% recorded once. Sequencing input: naive CD4+ T cells from blood. This receptor was identified in a woman aged 18 to 35 in good health. The rearrangement joins TRBV11-2 to TRBJ2-1, with 8 bases matching TRBD1. The CDR3 reads CASSADRGESEGQFF. The CDR3 coding sequence is TGTGCCAGCAGCGCCGACAGGGGCGAATCCGAAGGGCAGTTCTTC.